What follows is one T cell receptor (beta chain) and its context. The antigen remains undetermined. These data belong to a study of cytomegalovirus exposure and HLA in healthy donors. Study outcomes and limitations: Sequence variants that were highly shared formed a cluster that was likely a sequencing artifact.

This CDR3 is 17 amino acids long. Between the trimmed V and J ends, which lost 3 bases and 0 bases, there was a span of 17 bases. Germline V gives CDR1 SGHDT, CDR2 YYEEEE. The primer mix had 60 Vbeta and 13 Jbeta primers. The repertoire was sequenced with immunoSEQ multiplex PCR; TCRdb's copy has only in-frame clones and lacks some. In the table there are around 93,000 clones, approximately 68% of which are singletons. Sequencing input: PBMCs. The chain employs TRBV5-6 and TRBJ2-3; TRBD1 might be the D (6 bases). The receptor was isolated from a boy between 10 and 17 years old in good health and CMV-seropositive. CDR3 residues: CASSWGPGATSTDTQYF. The CDR3 DNA reads as TGTGCCAGCAGCTGGGGTCCAGGGGCAACTAGCACAGATACGCAGTATTTT.